Following are 14 T cell receptor beta chains from one sample sequenced in a study of T cells in Graves' hyperthyroidism and ophthalmopathy. TCR beta CDR3 sequences were amplified from RNA transcripts. Initially, a first-round RT-PCR of the TCR CDR3 employed the HTBI primer set. TCRdb passed the multiplex PCR reads through MiXCR, listing each CDR3 protein once. The data hold fewer than 650,000 distinct CDR3 sequences, with 14% to 15% observed a single time. Sequenced material: blood. These receptors were obtained from a woman aged 40-49 years with Graves' ophthalmopathy.

This clonotype was counted at least ten times. The chain links TRBV13 to TRBJ2-7; D gene unclear. This CDR3 contains 15 residues. The V gene lost 5 bases and the J gene lost 3 bases, with 17 bases spanning the gap. Looked up from germline, CDR1 is PRHDT and CDR2 is FYEKMQ (reference sequence). CDR3 sequence reads: CASSELISGVYEQYF. DNA for the CDR3: TGTGCCAGCAGCGAACTGATTTCTGGGGTCTACGAGCAGTACTTC.

This chain links TRBV4-1 with TRBJ2-1, with D perhaps matching TRBD2 (5 bases). Looked up from germline, CDR1 is MGHRA and CDR2 is YSYEKL. Trimming pared 1 base from V and 7 bases from J, leaving 11 bases between. CDR3 length: 14 residues. CDR3 amino acids: CASSQGASFNEQFF. CDR3 in DNA: TGCGCCAGCAGCCAAGGGGCTAGCTTTAATGAGCAGTTCTTC.

Ten or more counts support this clonotype. The chain combines TRBV4-3 with TRBJ2-6; D gene uncertain. Germline V lookup: CDR1 LGHNA, CDR2 YSLEER. V lost 4 bases and J 0 bases, leaving 13 bases between the germline ends. The CDR3 extends over 17 amino acids. This CDR3 reads CASSLGGTSSGANVLTF. CDR3 DNA sequence: TGCGCCAGCAGCCTGGGTGGCACAAGCTCTGGGGCCAACGTCCTGACTTTC.

This clonotype was recorded many times. The CDR3 reads CSARDWGYPEAFF. The DNA for the CDR3 is TGCAGTGCTAGAGATTGGGGGTACCCTGAAGCTTTCTTT. The genes are TRBV20-1 and TRBJ1-1, with a tentative D call TRBD1 (5 bases). Per germline, CDR1 DFQATT and CDR2 SNEGSKA (reference sequence). The V end lost 0 bases, the J end lost 6 bases, and 11 bases lay between the germline ends. The CDR3 contains 13 residues.

This clonotype was counted many times. The CDR3 bases are TGTGCCAGCACCGGACAGGGTTTGGGCCACACCTTC. Protein sequence: CASTGQGLGHTF. The chain combines TRBV6-1 with TRBJ1-2; 8 bases line up with TRBD1. CDR3 size: 12 residues. Unmatched junction bases numbered 10, after V lost 7 bases and J lost 12 bases. The germline CDR1 and CDR2 sequences are MNHNS and SASEGT.

This clonotype was detected many times. V gene TRBV28 combines with J gene TRBJ1-5, with D unclear. Trimming took 5 bases from V and 7 from J, leaving 15 bases between them. Germline lookup yields CDR1 MDHEN and CDR2 SYDVKM. CDR3 length equals 14 residues. The CDR3 DNA is TGTGCCAGCAGTGTGGGCCGAGGAGGACAGCCCCAGCATTTT. It translates to CASSVGRGGQPQHF.

This clonotype was seen a few times. The DNA for the CDR3 is TGTGCCAGCAGCTTGGGTCTGGGTTCAACCAAACCCAACCGGAACACTGAAGCTTTCTTT. It yields the protein CASSLGLGSTKPNRNTEAFF. The rearrangement links TRBV5-4 to TRBJ1-1, with D uncertain. CDR1 and CDR2 (germline): SGHNT, YYREEE (reference sequence). The V and J ends lost 0 bases and 1 base respectively, with 25 bases between them. The CDR3 has 20 residues.

This clonotype has at least ten counts. This chain uses TRBV29-1 with TRBJ2-5, with unresolved D. The V gene's germline CDR1 is SQVTM and CDR2 ANQGSEA. The CDR3 is made up of 14 amino acids. V was trimmed by 3 bases and J by 5 bases, leaving 16 bases between them. The CDR3 loop reads CSVDPPRDGETQYF. The CDR3 DNA reads TGCAGCGTTGACCCCCCAAGGGATGGGGAGACCCAGTACTTC.

This clonotype was counted at least ten times. The chain couples TRBV27 to TRBJ1-5; tentative D call: TRBD1 (6 bases). This CDR3 is built from 13 residues. Germline V lookup: CDR1 MNHEY, CDR2 SMNVEV (reference sequence). V lost 2 bases and J lost 10, with 12 bases in between. The CDR3 protein is CASSLRETGPQHF. In DNA form, the CDR3 reads TGTGCCAGCAGTTTAAGGGAGACAGGCCCCCAGCATTTT.

This clonotype was recorded many times. V gene TRBV10-3 combines with J gene TRBJ2-7, with D possibly TRBD1 on 5 matching bases. CDR3 length equals 13 residues. Germline V lookup: CDR1 ENHRY, CDR2 SYGVKD. Deletions cut 6 bases from V and 6 bases from J, with 15 bases between. DNA of the CDR3: TGTGCCATCAGCCCAGACAGTGGTTTCGAGCAGTACTTC. This codes for CAISPDSGFEQYF.

The chain recombines TRBV11-2 with TRBJ2-7; no clear D. From germline, CDR1 is SGHAT and CDR2 FQNNGV. This CDR3 region has 13 residues. Trimming pared 6 bases from V and 10 bases from J, leaving 19 bases between. In nucleotides, the CDR3 is TGTGCCAGCAGTCCAGGTAGTGTTTACGGACAGTACTTC. Protein: CASSPGSVYGQYF.

This sequence joins TRBV4-3 and TRBJ2-2; D might be TRBD2 (5 bases). Germline values: CDR1 LGHNA, CDR2 YSLEER. With 0 bases removed from V and 2 bases from J, the gap between germline ends came to 16 bases. The CDR3 sequence is 18 residues long. The DNA of the CDR3 is TGCGCCAGCAGCCAAGACCCTGCCCTAGCCATCAACACCGGGGAGCTGTTTTTT. Residues: CASSQDPALAINTGELFF.

The table lists this clonotype with a few counts. This chain connects TRBV18 to TRBJ1-5, with D uncertain. This CDR3 is built from 13 residues. The germline V gene has CDR1 KGHSH and CDR2 LQKENI. The germline V and J ends were trimmed by 0 bases and 7 bases, with 7 bases remaining between them. CDR3 sequence reads: CASSPPMGQPQHF. CDR3 nucleotide sequence: TGTGCCAGCTCACCACCGATGGGGCAGCCCCAGCATTTT. The whole variable domain, remainder taken from reference TRBV18 and TRBJ1-5, is NAGVMQNPRHLVRRRGQEARLRCSPMKGHSHVYWYRQLPEEGLKFMVYLQKENIIDESGMPKERFSAEFPKEGPSILRIQQVVRGDSAAYFCASSPPMGQPQHFGDGTRLSIL.

This clonotype was detected ten times or more. For the CDR3, the DNA is TGTGCCAGCAGCTTAGACTGGTATCAAGAGACCCAGTACTTC. Translation: CASSLDWYQETQYF. This chain links TRBV7-2 with TRBJ2-5; D ambiguous. V was cut by 1 base and J by 2 bases, with 8 bases left in between. CDR3 length equals 14 residues. Germline-derived CDR1 and CDR2 are SGHTA and FQGNSA.